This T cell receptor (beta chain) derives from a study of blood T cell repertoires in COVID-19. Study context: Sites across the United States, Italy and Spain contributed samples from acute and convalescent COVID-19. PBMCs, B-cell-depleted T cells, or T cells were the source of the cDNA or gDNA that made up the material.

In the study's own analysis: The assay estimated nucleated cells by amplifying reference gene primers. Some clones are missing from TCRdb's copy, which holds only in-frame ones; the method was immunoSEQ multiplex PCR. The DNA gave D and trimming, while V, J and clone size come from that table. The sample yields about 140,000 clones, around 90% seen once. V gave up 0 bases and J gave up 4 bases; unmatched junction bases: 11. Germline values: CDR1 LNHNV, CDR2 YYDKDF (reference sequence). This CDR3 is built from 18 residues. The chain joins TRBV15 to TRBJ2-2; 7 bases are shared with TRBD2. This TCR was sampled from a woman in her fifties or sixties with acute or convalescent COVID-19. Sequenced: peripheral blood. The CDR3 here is CATSREGWGGGATGELFF. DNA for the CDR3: TGTGCCACCAGCAGAGAGGGGTGGGGCGGGGGAGCCACCGGGGAGCTGTTTTTT.